This paragraph reports one T cell receptor beta chain. Sample-barcoded 5' priming and a J-beta primer mix drove a second PCR of about 6 to 12 cycles. Each CDR3 protein is one row after TCRdb ran MiXCR on the 5' RACE reads. The sample has around 700,000 distinct CDR3 sequences, roughly 25% seen once. This sample was taken from a study of blood T cells in healthy people across ages. Germline loops: CDR1 MRHNA, CDR2 SNTAGT. The CDR3 totals 14 residues. These data also formed part of another study, on T cells of mothers and their children. Per that paper: Related and unrelated pairs show similar thymic shaping of TCR recombination output.

Material for sequencing was blood. The TCR comes from a boy between 10 and 17 years old in good health. The chain has TRBV6-4 and TRBJ2-5, with D perhaps matching TRBD2 (7 bases). The end of the DNA aligns better with TRBJ2-1, so the J call may be wrong. CDR3 region: CASSRRGGMNEQFF. The CDR3 DNA sequence: TGTGCCAGCAGCCGCAGGGGAGGGATGAATGAGCAGTTCTTC.